Presented here are 22 T cell receptor beta chains from one specimen sequenced in a study of blood T cells in healthy people across ages. A sample-barcoded 5' primer and a J-beta primer mix were used in a second PCR of about 7 to 12 cycles. In TCRdb, the 5' RACE reads were re-called with MiXCR into one record per CDR3 protein. The sample lists about 630,000 distinct CDR3 sequences, about 21% occurring once. The sample consisted of blood. The receptors stem from a man between 65 and 85 years old in good health.

This chain uses TRBV6-1 with TRBJ1-3; D remains unclear. The germline V and J ends were trimmed by 5 bases and 0 bases, with 17 bases remaining between them. Germline V gene data show CDR1 as MNHNS and CDR2 as SASEGT. There are 17 residues in the CDR3. The CDR3 is CASSLYGDSSSGNTIYF. As DNA, the CDR3 is TGTGCCAGCAGTCTCTATGGAGATTCCTCCTCTGGAAACACCATATATTTT.

This clonotype was seen a handful of times. The J gene is TRBJ2-1, the V gene TRBV4-1, with 11 bases matching TRBD2. CDR1 and CDR2 from the germline V gene are MGHRA and YSYEKL. Losses at the gene ends were 0 bases for V and 8 bases for J; bases not matched to a gene: 6. The CDR3 runs to 16 residues. CDR3 in amino acids: CASSQDRTSGFYEQFF. Written as DNA, the CDR3 is TGCGCCAGCAGCCAAGATCGGACTAGCGGGTTCTATGAGCAGTTCTTC.

The table lists this clonotype with many counts. The chain carries TRBV4-1 and TRBJ2-7; weak D call: TRBD2 (5 bases). The CDR3 spans 14 residues. Germline V lookup: CDR1 MGHRA, CDR2 YSYEKL. V was pared by 6 bases and J by 0 bases, with 12 bases between. The CDR3: CASSRPGYSYEQYF. The CDR3 DNA follows: TGCGCCAGCAGTCGCCCGGGATACTCCTACGAGCAGTACTTC.

This clonotype was recorded a few times. The chain carries TRBV3-1 and TRBJ2-5; TRBD2 aligns across 8 bases. J gave up 3 bases and V 4 bases, and 10 bases lay outside the gene matches. The length of the CDR3 is 16 residues. Germline loops: CDR1 LGHDT, CDR2 YNNKEL (reference sequence). CDR3 bases: TGTGCCAGCAGCCTTTTCCCGGGACTAGTTAAAGAGACCCAGTACTTC. This sequence encodes CASSLFPGLVKETQYF.

This clonotype was picked up many times. The chain combines TRBV7-9 with TRBJ2-3; 13 bases agree with TRBD2. The CDR3 loop spans 16 amino acids. V lost 6 bases and J lost 6; bases outside the gene matches: 9. The germline V gene has CDR1 SEHNR and CDR2 FQNEAQ (reference sequence). The CDR3 DNA reads TGTGCCAGCAGAAGGACTAGCGGGAGCGCCGGGGATACGCAGTATTTT. Its protein is CASRRTSGSAGDTQYF. Drawing the rest from reference TRBV7-9 and TRBJ2-3, the complete variable domain is DTGVSQNPRHKITKRGQNVTFRCDPISEHNRLYWYRQTLGQGPEFLTYFQNEAQLEKSRLLSDRFSAERPKGSFSTLEIQRTEQGDSAMYLCASRRTSGSAGDTQYFGPGTRLTVL.

This clonotype has a count of ten or more. This chain joins TRBV7-2 and TRBJ2-5; D remains unclear. This CDR3 spans 13 amino acids. V lost 0 bases and J lost 0, with 2 bases in between. In germline, CDR1 is SGHTA, CDR2 FQGNSA. The CDR3 DNA is TGTGCCAGCAGCTTAGCCAACCAAGAGACCCAGTACTTC. Protein sequence: CASSLANQETQYF.

This clonotype was recorded many times. The chain uses TRBV7-2 and TRBJ2-5, with TRBD1 as a possible D gene (5 bases). TRBJ2-7 explains the end of the DNA better; the J call may be wrong. Germline loops: CDR1 SGHTA, CDR2 FQGNSA. This CDR3 comprises 13 residues. CDR3 in amino acids: CASSTIQGYEQYF. Written as DNA, the CDR3 is TGTGCCAGCAGCACCATCCAGGGTTACGAGCAGTACTTC.

This clonotype was picked up a small number of times. The chain carries TRBV5-1 and TRBJ1-2; tentatively, D is TRBD1 (6 bases). V was trimmed by 0 bases and J by 9 bases, leaving 12 bases between them. The CDR3 runs to 13 residues. CDR1 is SGHRS, CDR2 YFSETQ, per germline. As DNA, the CDR3 is TGCGCCAGCAGCTTGGAACAGGGTACGAGCTACACCTTC. Protein sequence: CASSLEQGTSYTF.

Ten or more counts support this clonotype. The genes are TRBV15 and TRBJ2-7; no clear D gene. Trimming stripped 0 bases from V and 4 bases from J, with 4 bases between. Germline values: CDR1 LNHNV, CDR2 YYDKDF (reference sequence). CDR3 size: 12 residues. CDR3 DNA: TGTGCCACCAGCAGAGAGCAGTACGAGCAGTACTTC. Translated: CATSREQYEQYF.

This chain connects TRBV20-1 to TRBJ2-7; TRBD1 matches at 7 bases. V was clipped by 5 bases and J by 0 bases; unmatched bases: 4. From germline, CDR1 is DFQATT and CDR2 SNEGSKA (reference sequence). The CDR3 is 13 amino acids. The CDR3, as DNA: TGCAGTGCTCCGACAGGGAGCTCCTACGAGCAGTACTTC. Protein: CSAPTGSSYEQYF.

The chain carries TRBV18 and TRBJ2-1; no definite D call. Germline V gene lookup returns CDR1 KGHSH and CDR2 LQKENI. The ends were cut back, 2 bases at V and 3 bases at J, with 11 bases in the middle. The CDR3 totals 15 residues. The CDR3 here is CASSPSAEIYNEQFF. The CDR3 bases are TGTGCCAGCTCACCATCTGCGGAAATCTACAATGAGCAGTTCTTC.

A few counts support this clonotype. This chain joins TRBV28 and TRBJ1-1; TRBD1 aligns across 7 bases. V was pared by 6 bases and J by 5 bases, with 12 bases of the junction left unmatched. This CDR3 is built from 15 residues. Germline assignment: CDR1 MDHEN and CDR2 SYDVKM. CDR3 sequence: CASRPSKGAGTEAFF. The DNA for the CDR3 is TGTGCCAGCAGGCCGTCGAAGGGGGCGGGGACTGAAGCTTTCTTT.

This clonotype turned up a few times. The genes are TRBV20-1 and TRBJ2-5; 7 bases align to TRBD2. The J call may be faulty, since TRBJ2-1 better matches the DNA end. Germline-derived CDR1 and CDR2 are DFQATT and SNEGSKA (reference sequence). The CDR3 is 11 residues long. CDR3 amino acids: CSARLAVEQFF. The DNA of the CDR3 is TGCAGTGCTAGACTAGCGGTTGAGCAGTTCTTC.

Regarding this clonotype: The junction and the germline gene differ at one end; a read error may be behind it. This rearrangement joins TRBV28 to TRBJ2-1; 16 positions match TRBD2. Germline V CDR1 and CDR2: MDHEN, SYDVKM. CDR3 length: 17 amino acids. The CDR3 coding sequence is TGTGCCAGCAGTTTCGGGGGACTAGCGGGAGGGCCTCGGATTGATATCTTC. Protein product: CASSFGGLAGGPRIDIF.

Only a few counts were recorded for this clonotype. The V call is TRBV2, the J call TRBJ1-1; D not certain. The CDR3 loop spans 13 amino acids. Deletions cut 3 bases from V and 5 bases from J, with 10 bases between. The germline CDR1 and CDR2 sequences are SNHLY and FYNNEI. This chain's CDR3 is CASSERDITEAFF. The DNA of the CDR3 is TGTGCCAGCAGTGAGCGAGATATTACTGAAGCTTTCTTT.

The rearrangement links TRBV29-1 to TRBJ2-1; D gene unclear. The J call may be in error: the DNA end matches TRBJ2-5 better. This CDR3 is 13 amino acids long. CDR1 and CDR2 from the germline V gene are SQVTM and ANQGSEA. CDR3 in amino acids: CSVERPGSETQYF. In DNA, the CDR3 is TGCAGCGTAGAGCGCCCCGGTAGTGAGACCCAGTACTTC.

This clonotype was detected a few times. The chain recombines TRBV3-1 with TRBJ2-2; D may be TRBD1 (6 bases). V lost 4 bases, J lost 3 bases, and 9 bases lay in between. Per the germline V gene, CDR1 is LGHDT and CDR2 is YNNKEL (reference sequence). This CDR3 spans 14 amino acids. The CDR3, as DNA: TGTGCCAGCAGCCCACGACAGGACACCGGGGAGCTGTTTTTT. Protein product: CASSPRQDTGELFF.

The J gene is TRBJ2-1, the V gene TRBV9; 11 positions match TRBD2. Losses at the gene ends were 6 bases for V and 6 bases for J; bases not matched to a gene: 8. CDR1 SGDLS and CDR2 YYNGEE come from the germline V gene. The CDR3 contains 15 residues. The CDR3: CASTSSGGSSNEQFF. CDR3 coding DNA: TGTGCCAGCACCTCTAGCGGGGGGTCGTCCAATGAGCAGTTCTTC.

CDR3 bases: TGTGCCATCAGTGTAAAGGGGACTAGCGGGACAGATACGCAGTATTTT. Translation: CAISVKGTSGTDTQYF. The chain carries TRBV10-3 and TRBJ2-3, with 12 bases lining up with TRBD2. The germline V gene encodes CDR1 ENHRY and CDR2 SYGVKD. V shed 4 bases, J shed 3 bases, and the junction held 5 bases outside the gene matches. This CDR3 is 16 amino acids long.

This clonotype has just a few counts. The chain links TRBV20-1 to TRBJ2-7; 7 bases line up with TRBD2. With V trimmed by 4 bases and J by 4 bases, 7 bases remained unmatched. From germline, CDR1 is DFQATT and CDR2 SNEGSKA (reference sequence). This CDR3 contains 13 residues. The CDR3 sequence is CSATPLAAYEQYF. The CDR3 coding sequence is TGCAGTGCTACTCCCCTAGCGGCTTACGAGCAGTACTTC.

The CDR3 spells CSARRGANEKLFF. For the CDR3, the DNA is TGCAGTGCTCGCAGGGGAGCTAATGAAAAACTGTTTTTT. The V and J genes are TRBV20-1 and TRBJ1-4; D perhaps matches TRBD1 (6 bases). This CDR3 region has 13 residues. V gave up 5 bases and J gave up 3 bases, with 10 bases separating them. From germline, CDR1 is DFQATT and CDR2 SNEGSKA (reference sequence).

Details on this clonotype: The CDR3 carries no conserved terminal phenylalanine or tryptophan, so it likely arises from a read error. The chain carries TRBV12-3 or TRBV12-4 and TRBJ2-3, with TRBD2 matching over 9 bases. The CDR3 loop spans 15 amino acids. CDR3 sequence: CASSLTSGLADAQYS. CDR3 DNA sequence: TGTGCCAGCAGTCTTACTAGCGGGTTAGCAGATGCGCAGTATTCT.